The sequence of this TCR beta chain was determined in a study of T cell changes during pregnancy in multiple sclerosis. The germline V gene has CDR1 MGHRA and CDR2 YSYEKL. The CDR3 is 15 amino acids. V lost 4 bases, J lost 5 bases, and 8 bases stayed unmatched. Sequencing was performed with immunoSEQ multiplex PCR; in TCRdb, only in-frame clones are kept and a portion is missing. The sample has roughly 46,000 clones, 94% seen once. This chain joins TRBV4-1 and TRBJ1-2; 9 nucleotides match TRBD1. The starting material was CD8+ T cells from peripheral blood mononuclear cells, obtained in the first trimester of pregnancy. This TCR derives from a female donor with multiple sclerosis, enrolled in a pregnancy study. CDR3 loop: CASSRGLGQGYGYTF. CDR3 nucleotide sequence: TGCGCCAGCAGCCGGGGCCTTGGACAGGGGTATGGCTACACCTTC.